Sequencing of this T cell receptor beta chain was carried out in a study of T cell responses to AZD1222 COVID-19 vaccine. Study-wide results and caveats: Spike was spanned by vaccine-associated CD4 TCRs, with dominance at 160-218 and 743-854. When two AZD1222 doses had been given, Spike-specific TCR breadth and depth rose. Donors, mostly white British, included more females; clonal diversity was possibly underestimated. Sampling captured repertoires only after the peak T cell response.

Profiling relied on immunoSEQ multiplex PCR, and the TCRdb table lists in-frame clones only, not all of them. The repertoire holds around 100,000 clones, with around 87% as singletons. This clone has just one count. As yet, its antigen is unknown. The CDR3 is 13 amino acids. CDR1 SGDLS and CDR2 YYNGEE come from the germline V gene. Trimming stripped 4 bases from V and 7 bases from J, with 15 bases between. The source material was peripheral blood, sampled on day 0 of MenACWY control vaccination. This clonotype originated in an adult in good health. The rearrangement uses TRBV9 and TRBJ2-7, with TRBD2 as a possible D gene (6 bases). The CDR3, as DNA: TGTGCCAGCAGCCCGGGGTGGGCGGGGGAGCAGTACTTC. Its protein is CASSPGWAGEQYF. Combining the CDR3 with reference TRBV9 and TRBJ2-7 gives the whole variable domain DSGVTQTPKHLITATGQRVTLRCSPRSGDLSVYWYQQSLDQGLQFLIQYYNGEERAKGNILERFSAQQFPDLHSELNLSSLELGDSALYFCASSPGWAGEQYFGPGTRLTVT.